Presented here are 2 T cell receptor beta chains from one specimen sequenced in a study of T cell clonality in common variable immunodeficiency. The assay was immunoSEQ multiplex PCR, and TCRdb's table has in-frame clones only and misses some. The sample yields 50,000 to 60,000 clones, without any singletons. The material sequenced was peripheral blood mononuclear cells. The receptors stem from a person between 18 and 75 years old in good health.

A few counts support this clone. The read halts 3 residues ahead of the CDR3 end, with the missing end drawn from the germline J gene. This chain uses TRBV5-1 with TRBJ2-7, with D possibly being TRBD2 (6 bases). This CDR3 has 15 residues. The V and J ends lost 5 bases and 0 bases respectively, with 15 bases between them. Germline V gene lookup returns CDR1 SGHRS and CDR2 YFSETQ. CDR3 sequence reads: CASSLNAGSSYEQYF. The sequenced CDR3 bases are TGCGCCAGCAGTCTAAACGCGGGATCCTCCTACGAG.

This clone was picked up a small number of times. The CDR3 sequence: CASRSGPSAGYTF. The CDR3 DNA, read in part, is TGTGCCAGCAGGTCAGGGCCCTCGGCTGGC. The chain links TRBV2 to TRBJ1-2; D might be TRBD1 (5 bases). The read gets to within 3 residues of the CDR3 end, and the germline J gene fills in the rest. The CDR3 covers 13 residues. Deletions cut 6 bases from V and 7 bases from J, with 15 bases between. The germline V gene encodes CDR1 SNHLY and CDR2 FYNNEI.